The T cell receptor beta chain under discussion was sequenced for a study of blood T cell repertoires in COVID-19. Study summary: COVID-19 samples, acute and convalescent, were from the United States, Italy and Spain. PBMCs, B-cell-depleted T cells, or T cells were the source of the cDNA or gDNA that made up the material.

Source study methods: Nucleated cell number was recorded as an estimate derived from reference gene primer amplification. Produced via immunoSEQ multiplex PCR; TCRdb's table is partial and in-frame only. V and J calls plus clone size are reproduced from that table; the DNA served to infer D and trimming. Among over 85,000 clones listed, just under 95% were seen once. The germline V gene encodes CDR1 MDHEN and CDR2 SYDVKM. The CDR3 has 13 amino acids. The ends were cut back, 6 bases at V and 6 bases at J, with 14 bases in the middle. Those enrolled in Seattle joined during active infection and were followed longitudinally afterward.

The sequence derives from a woman in her fifties or sixties with COVID-19, enrolled during active disease. The V call is TRBV28, the J call TRBJ1-1, with TRBD1 as a possible D gene (5 bases). The specimen was peripheral blood. CDR3: CASSFYDSPEAFF. CDR3 coding DNA: TGTGCCAGCAGCTTTTATGACAGTCCTGAAGCTTTCTTT.